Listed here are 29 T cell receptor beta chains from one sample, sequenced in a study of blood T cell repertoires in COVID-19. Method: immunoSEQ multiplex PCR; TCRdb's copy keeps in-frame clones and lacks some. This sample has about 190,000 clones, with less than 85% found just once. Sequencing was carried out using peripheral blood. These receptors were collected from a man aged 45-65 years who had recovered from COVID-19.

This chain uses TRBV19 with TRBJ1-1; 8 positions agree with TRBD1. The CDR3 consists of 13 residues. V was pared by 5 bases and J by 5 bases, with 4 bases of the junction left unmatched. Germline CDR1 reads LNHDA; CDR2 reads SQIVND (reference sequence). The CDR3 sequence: CASSYRGVTEAFF. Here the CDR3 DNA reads TGTGCCAGTAGTTACAGGGGGGTGACTGAAGCTTTCTTT.

CDR3 bases: TGTGCCAGCAGCGTGGGCATACAAGAGACCCAGTACTTC. Translating gives CASSVGIQETQYF. The chain uses TRBV9 and TRBJ2-5; D gene uncertain. With 2 bases removed from V and 2 bases from J, the gap between germline ends came to 7 bases. Per germline, CDR1 SGDLS and CDR2 YYNGEE. The CDR3 contains 13 residues.

CDR3 DNA: TGCGCCAGCAGCCCCGGACAGTACGAGCAGTACTTC. This translates into CASSPGQYEQYF. This sequence joins TRBV5-1 and TRBJ2-7; D is possibly TRBD1 (6 bases). The CDR3 sequence is 12 residues long. Germline V gene sequence: CDR1 SGHRS, CDR2 YFSETQ. V lost 4 bases and J 4 bases, leaving 9 bases between the germline ends.

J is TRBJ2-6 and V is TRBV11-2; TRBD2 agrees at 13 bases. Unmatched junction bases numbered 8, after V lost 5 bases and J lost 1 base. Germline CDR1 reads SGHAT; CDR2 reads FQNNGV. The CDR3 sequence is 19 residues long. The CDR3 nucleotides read TGTGCCAGCAGCACACCGGGACTAGCGGGGAAATCTGGGGCCAACGTCCTGACTTTC. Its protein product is CASSTPGLAGKSGANVLTF. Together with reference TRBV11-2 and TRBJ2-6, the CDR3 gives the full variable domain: EAGVAQSPRYKIIEKRQSVAFWCNPISGHATLYWYQQILGQGPKLLIQFQNNGVVDDSQLPKDRFSAERLKGVDSTLKIQPAKLEDSAVYLCASSTPGLAGKSGANVLTFGAGSRLTVL.

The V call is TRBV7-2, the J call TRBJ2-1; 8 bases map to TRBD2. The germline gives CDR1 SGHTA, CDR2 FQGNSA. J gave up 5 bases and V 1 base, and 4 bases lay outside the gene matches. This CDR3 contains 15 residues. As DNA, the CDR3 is TGTGCCAGCAGCTTAGTACTAGCGGCAAACAATGAGCAGTTCTTC. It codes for CASSLVLAANNEQFF.

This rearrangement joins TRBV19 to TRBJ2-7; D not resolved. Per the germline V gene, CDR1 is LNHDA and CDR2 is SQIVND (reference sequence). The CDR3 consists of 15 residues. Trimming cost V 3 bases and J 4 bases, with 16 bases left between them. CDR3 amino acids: CASSISGDPVYEQYF. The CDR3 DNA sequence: TGTGCCAGTAGTATTTCAGGCGACCCAGTATACGAGCAGTACTTC.

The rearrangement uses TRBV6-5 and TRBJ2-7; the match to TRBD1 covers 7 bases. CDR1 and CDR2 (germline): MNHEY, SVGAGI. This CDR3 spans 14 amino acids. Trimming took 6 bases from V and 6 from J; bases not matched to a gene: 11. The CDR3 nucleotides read TGTGCCAGCAGACGCAACAGGGGCTCGCTCGAGCAGTACTTC. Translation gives CASRRNRGSLEQYF.

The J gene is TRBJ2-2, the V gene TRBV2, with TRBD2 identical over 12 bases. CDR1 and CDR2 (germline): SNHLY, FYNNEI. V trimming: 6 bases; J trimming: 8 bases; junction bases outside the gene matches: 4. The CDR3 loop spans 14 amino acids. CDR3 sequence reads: CASRGLAGGGELFF. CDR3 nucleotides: TGTGCCAGCAGGGGACTAGCGGGCGGGGGGGAGCTGTTTTTT.

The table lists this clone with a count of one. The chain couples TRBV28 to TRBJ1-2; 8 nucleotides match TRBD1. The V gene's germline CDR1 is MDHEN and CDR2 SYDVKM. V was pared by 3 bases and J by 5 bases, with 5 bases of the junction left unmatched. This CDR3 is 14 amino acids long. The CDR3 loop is CASSFSDRGYGYTF. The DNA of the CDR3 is TGTGCCAGCAGTTTTTCCGACAGGGGATATGGCTACACCTTC.

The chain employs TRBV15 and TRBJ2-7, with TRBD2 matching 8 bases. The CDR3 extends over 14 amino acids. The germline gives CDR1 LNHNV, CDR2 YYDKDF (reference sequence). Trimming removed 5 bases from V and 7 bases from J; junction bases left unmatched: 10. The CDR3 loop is CATSPRASGWEQYF. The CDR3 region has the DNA TGTGCCACCAGCCCCCGGGCTAGCGGGTGGGAGCAGTACTTC.

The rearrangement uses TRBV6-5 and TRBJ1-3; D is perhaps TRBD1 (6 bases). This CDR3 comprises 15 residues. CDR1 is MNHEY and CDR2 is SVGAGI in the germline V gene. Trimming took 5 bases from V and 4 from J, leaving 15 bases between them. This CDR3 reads CASSLSDRRGNTIYF. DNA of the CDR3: TGTGCCAGCAGTCTATCCGACAGGCGCGGAAACACCATATATTTT.

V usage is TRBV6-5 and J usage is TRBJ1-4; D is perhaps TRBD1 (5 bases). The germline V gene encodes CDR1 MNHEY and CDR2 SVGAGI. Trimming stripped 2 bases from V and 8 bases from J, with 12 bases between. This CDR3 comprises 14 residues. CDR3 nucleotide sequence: TGTGCCAGCAGTTACGCCGGGGACTCCGAAAAACTGTTTTTT. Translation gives CASSYAGDSEKLFF.

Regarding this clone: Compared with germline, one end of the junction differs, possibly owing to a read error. The CDR3: CASRRTGTGDSHEQYF. The CDR3 DNA reads TGTGCCAGCAGGAGAACCGGGACAGGGGACTCCCACGAGCAGTACTTC. The V and J genes are TRBV3-1 (or the pseudogene TRBV3-2) and TRBJ2-7; the match to TRBD1 covers 10 bases. CDR1 is LGHDT, CDR2 YNNKEL, per germline (reference sequence). The CDR3 extends over 16 amino acids.

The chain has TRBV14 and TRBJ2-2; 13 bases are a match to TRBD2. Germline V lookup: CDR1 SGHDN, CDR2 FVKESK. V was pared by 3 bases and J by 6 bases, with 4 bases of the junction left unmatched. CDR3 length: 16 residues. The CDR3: CASSHWTSGRSGELFF. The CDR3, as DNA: TGTGCCAGCAGCCATTGGACTAGCGGGAGATCCGGGGAGCTGTTTTTT.

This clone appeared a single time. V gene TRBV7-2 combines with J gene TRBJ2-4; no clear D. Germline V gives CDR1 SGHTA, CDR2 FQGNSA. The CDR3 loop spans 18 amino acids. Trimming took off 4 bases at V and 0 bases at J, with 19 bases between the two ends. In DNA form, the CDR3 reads TGTGCCAGCAGCTATGCGACTCCGGCCCCAACAGCCAAAAACATTCAGTACTTC. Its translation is CASSYATPAPTAKNIQYF.

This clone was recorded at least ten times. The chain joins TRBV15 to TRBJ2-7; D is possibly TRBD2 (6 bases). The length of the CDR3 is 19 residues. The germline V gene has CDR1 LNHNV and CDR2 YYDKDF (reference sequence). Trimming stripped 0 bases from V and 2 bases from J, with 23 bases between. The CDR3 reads CATSRDLVFGGGSAYEQYF. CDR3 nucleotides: TGTGCCACCAGCAGAGATTTAGTTTTTGGGGGAGGTTCCGCCTACGAGCAGTACTTC. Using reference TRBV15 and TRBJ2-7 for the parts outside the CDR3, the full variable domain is DAMVIQNPRYQVTQFGKPVTLSCSQTLNHNVMYWYQQKSSQAPKLLFHYYDKDFNNEADTPDNFQSRRPNTSFCFLDIRSPGLGDTAMYLCATSRDLVFGGGSAYEQYFGPGTRLTVT.

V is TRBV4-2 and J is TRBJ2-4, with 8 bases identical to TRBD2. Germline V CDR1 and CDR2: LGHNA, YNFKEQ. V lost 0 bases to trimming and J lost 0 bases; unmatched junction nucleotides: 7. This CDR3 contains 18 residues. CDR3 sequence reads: CASSQEVGGGLAKNIQYF. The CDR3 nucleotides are TGTGCCAGCAGCCAAGAAGTCGGCGGGGGGCTAGCCAAAAACATTCAGTACTTC.

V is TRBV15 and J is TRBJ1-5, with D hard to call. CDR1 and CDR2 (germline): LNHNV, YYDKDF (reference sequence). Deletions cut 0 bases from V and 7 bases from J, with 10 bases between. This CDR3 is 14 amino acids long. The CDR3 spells CATSRDFLEQPQHF. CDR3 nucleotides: TGTGCCACCAGCAGAGACTTCTTAGAACAGCCCCAGCATTTT.

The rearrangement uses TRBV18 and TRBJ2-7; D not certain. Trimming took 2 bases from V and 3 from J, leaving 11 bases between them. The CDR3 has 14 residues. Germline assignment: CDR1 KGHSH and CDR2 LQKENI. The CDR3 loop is CASSPRSQDYEQYF. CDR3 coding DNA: TGTGCCAGCTCACCAAGGTCGCAGGACTACGAGCAGTACTTC.

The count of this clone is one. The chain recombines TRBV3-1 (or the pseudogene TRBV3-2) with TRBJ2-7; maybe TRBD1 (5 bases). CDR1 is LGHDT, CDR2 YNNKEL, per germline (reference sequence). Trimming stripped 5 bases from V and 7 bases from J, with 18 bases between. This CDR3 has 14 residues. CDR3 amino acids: CASSYRNLNTEQYF. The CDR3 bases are TGTGCCAGCAGCTACAGGAACCTAAATACTGAGCAGTACTTC.

This chain's CDR3 is CASSLASIRNEQFF. DNA for the CDR3: TGTGCCAGCAGCTTGGCTAGTATTCGGAATGAGCAGTTCTTC. The V and J genes are TRBV13 and TRBJ2-1; D gene uncertain. The CDR3 has 14 amino acids. Trimming took off 3 bases at V and 7 bases at J, with 13 bases between the two ends. The germline V gene encodes CDR1 PRHDT and CDR2 FYEKMQ (reference sequence).

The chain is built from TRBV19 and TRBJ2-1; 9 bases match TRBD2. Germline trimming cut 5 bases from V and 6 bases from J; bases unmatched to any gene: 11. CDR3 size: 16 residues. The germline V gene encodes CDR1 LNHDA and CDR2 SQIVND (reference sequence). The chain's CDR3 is CASSLGTGGRANEQFF. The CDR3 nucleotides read TGTGCCAGTAGTTTGGGAACCGGCGGGAGGGCCAATGAGCAGTTCTTC.

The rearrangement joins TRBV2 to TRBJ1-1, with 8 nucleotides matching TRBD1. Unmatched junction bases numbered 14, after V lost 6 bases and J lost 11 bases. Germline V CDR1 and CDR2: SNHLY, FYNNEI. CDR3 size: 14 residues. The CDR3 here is CASRPSDRAEEAFF. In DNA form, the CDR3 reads TGTGCCAGCAGGCCCTCGGACAGGGCTGAGGAGGCTTTCTTT.

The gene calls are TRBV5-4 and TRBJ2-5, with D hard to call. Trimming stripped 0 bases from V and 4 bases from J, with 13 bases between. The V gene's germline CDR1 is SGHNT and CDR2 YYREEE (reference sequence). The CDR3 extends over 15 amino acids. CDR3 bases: TGTGCCAGCAGCTTGGCCAACACCAGGTCAGAGACCCAGTACTTC. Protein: CASSLANTRSETQYF.

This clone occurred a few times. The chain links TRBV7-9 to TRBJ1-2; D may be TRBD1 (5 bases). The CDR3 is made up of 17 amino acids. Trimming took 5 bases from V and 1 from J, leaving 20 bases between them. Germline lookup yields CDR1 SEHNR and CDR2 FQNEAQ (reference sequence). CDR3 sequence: CASSLTSEGLGNYGYTF. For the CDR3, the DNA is TGTGCCAGCAGCCTTACATCAGAGGGACTGGGTAACTATGGCTACACCTTC. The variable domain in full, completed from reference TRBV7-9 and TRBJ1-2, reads DTGVSQNPRHKITKRGQNVTFRCDPISEHNRLYWYRQTLGQGPEFLTYFQNEAQLEKSRLLSDRFSAERPKGSFSTLEIQRTEQGDSAMYLCASSLTSEGLGNYGYTFGSGTRLTVV.

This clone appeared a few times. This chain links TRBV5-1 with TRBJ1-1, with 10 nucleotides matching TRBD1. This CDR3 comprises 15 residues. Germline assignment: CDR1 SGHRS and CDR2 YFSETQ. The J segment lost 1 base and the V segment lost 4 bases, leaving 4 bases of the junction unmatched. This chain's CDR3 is CASSNRDRGNTEAFF. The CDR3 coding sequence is TGCGCCAGCAGCAACCGGGACAGGGGGAACACTGAAGCTTTCTTT.

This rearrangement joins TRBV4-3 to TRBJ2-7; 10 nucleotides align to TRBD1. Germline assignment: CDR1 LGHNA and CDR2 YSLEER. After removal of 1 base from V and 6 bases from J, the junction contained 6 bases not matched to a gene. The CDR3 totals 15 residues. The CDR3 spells CASSQGTGGMGEQYF. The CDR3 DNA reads TGCGCCAGCAGCCAAGGGACAGGGGGTATGGGCGAGCAGTACTTC.

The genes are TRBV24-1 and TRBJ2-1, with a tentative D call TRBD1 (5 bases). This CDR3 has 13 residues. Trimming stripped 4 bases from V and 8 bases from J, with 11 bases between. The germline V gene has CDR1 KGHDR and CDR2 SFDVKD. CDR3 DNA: TGTGCCACCAGTGACCCAGGGTTCGATGAGCAGTTCTTC. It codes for CATSDPGFDEQFF.

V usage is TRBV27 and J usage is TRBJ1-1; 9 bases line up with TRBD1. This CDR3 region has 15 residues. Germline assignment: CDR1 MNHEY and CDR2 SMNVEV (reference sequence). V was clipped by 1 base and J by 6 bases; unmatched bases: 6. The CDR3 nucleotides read TGTGCCAGCAGTTTATATTGGACAGGGGAGTCTGAAGCTTTCTTT. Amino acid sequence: CASSLYWTGESEAFF.